What follows describes a single T cell receptor (beta chain). Produced via immunoSEQ multiplex PCR; TCRdb's table is partial and in-frame only. The sample has about 20,000 clones, more than 65% seen once; the top ten hold roughly a third. The entry originates in a study of T cell clones after liver transplantation. Study summary: A pre-transplant mixed lymphocyte reaction with TCRbeta sequencing defined graft-donor-reactive clones followed in post-transplant blood. Pre-transplant mixed lymphocyte reactions yielded third-party-reactive TCRbeta sequences as comparators for graft-donor-reactive sequences. At least one year of complete immunosuppression withdrawal without enzymes over twice normal defined tolerance.

The sample here was CD8+ T cells from blood, taken roughly 55 months after liver transplant. This receptor was obtained from a human patient who received a liver transplant. These T cells may partly come from the graft donor.

The CDR3 protein is CASSQARTDSYYGYTF. The CDR3 coding sequence is TGTGCCAGCAGCCAAGCGAGGACAGATTCTTACTATGGCTACACCTTC. V usage is TRBV5-4 and J usage is TRBJ1-2, with TRBD1 as a possible D gene (6 bases). The V gene's germline CDR1 is SGHNT and CDR2 YYREEE (reference sequence). The ends were cut back, 4 bases at V and 3 bases at J, with 19 bases in the middle. The CDR3 is 16 amino acids.